This is a list of T cell receptor beta chains from one sample in a study of blood T cells in healthy people across ages. TCRdb used MiXCR to reprocess the 5' RACE reads, holding one entry per CDR3 protein. The sample has around 1,000,000 distinct CDR3 sequences, 25% seen once. This same sample was also taken into another study, of T cells of mothers and their children.

Sequenced material: blood. All receptors come from a girl aged 2-10 years in good health. The CDR3 runs from the conserved cysteine through the conserved F or W. The D gene is left open where the match is weak. Only some rows state a clone size, as once, few, many or a class for expanded clones.

d_call: TRBD2
j_call: TRBJ2-2
v_call: TRBV5-6
clone_size: NA
cdr3_nt: TGTGCCAGCAGCTTGGCCTCGGGGAGGGACGGTCGCACCGGGGAGCTGTTTTTT
cdr3_aa: CASSLASGRDGRTGELFF

d_call: TRBD1
j_call: TRBJ2-4
v_call: TRBV6-5
clone_size: many
cdr3_nt: TGTGCCAGCAGCCCAGGGGGCAGGAACATTCAGTACTTC
cdr3_aa: CASSPGGRNIQYF

d_call: NA
j_call: TRBJ2-7
v_call: TRBV28
clone_size: NA
cdr3_nt: TGTGCCAGCAGTTCGGCCCGGGTCCGGAGCGAGCAGTACTTC
cdr3_aa: CASSSARVRSEQYF

d_call: TRBD2
j_call: TRBJ2-5
v_call: TRBV6-2/TRBV6-3
clone_size: NA
cdr3_nt: TGTGCCAGCAGTTCAAGCGGGAGAGAAGAGACCCAGTACTTC
cdr3_aa: CASSSSGREETQYF

d_call: NA
j_call: TRBJ2-1
v_call: TRBV3-1
clone_size: NA
cdr3_nt: TGTGCCAGCAGCCAAGACGGCGGGGCCGGCGATGAGCAGTTCTTC
cdr3_aa: CASSQDGGAGDEQFF

d_call: TRBD1
j_call: TRBJ1-6
v_call: TRBV29-1
clone_size: NA
cdr3_nt: TGCAGCGTCCAACAGGGGGCAAATTCACCCCTCCACTTT
cdr3_aa: CSVQQGANSPLHF

d_call: NA
j_call: TRBJ1-2
v_call: TRBV6-1
clone_size: few
cdr3_nt: TGTGCCAGCAGTGAACAAGGAGGATTTTATGGCTACACCTTC
cdr3_aa: CASSEQGGFYGYTF

d_call: NA
j_call: TRBJ2-5
v_call: TRBV5-6
clone_size: NA
cdr3_nt: TGTGCCAGCAGCACTATGGGGGAGACCCAGTACTTC
cdr3_aa: CASSTMGETQYF

d_call: NA
j_call: TRBJ1-2
v_call: TRBV20-1
clone_size: NA
cdr3_nt: TGCAGTGCTATCAGGGGAACCGGGACGGCATATGGCTACACCTTC
cdr3_aa: CSAIRGTGTAYGYTF

d_call: TRBD1
j_call: TRBJ2-1
v_call: TRBV28
clone_size: NA
cdr3_nt: TGTGCCAGCACCGAAGGGGACAGGGAGTACAATGAGCAGTTCTTC
cdr3_aa: CASTEGDREYNEQFF

d_call: NA
j_call: TRBJ1-3
v_call: TRBV4-1
clone_size: few
cdr3_nt: TGCGCCAGCAGCCAAGGCTCCCGGGGAGGAAACACCATATATTTT
cdr3_aa: CASSQGSRGGNTIYF

d_call: TRBD1
j_call: TRBJ2-3
v_call: TRBV12-3/TRBV12-4
clone_size: NA
cdr3_nt: TGTGCCAGCAGGCAGTCCCGACAGGGAGCAGATACGCAGTATTTT
cdr3_aa: CASRQSRQGADTQYF

d_call: NA
j_call: TRBJ2-2
v_call: TRBV15
clone_size: NA
cdr3_nt: TGTGCCACCAGCCCTAGGAGGGCGGATAACACCGGGGAGCTGTTTTTT
cdr3_aa: CATSPRRADNTGELFF

d_call: TRBD2
j_call: TRBJ2-1
v_call: TRBV4-3
clone_size: NA
cdr3_nt: TGCGCCAGCAGCCAAGATGAAGCTAGCGGGGCCTACAGTGAGCAGTTCTTC
cdr3_aa: CASSQDEASGAYSEQFF

d_call: NA
j_call: TRBJ2-1
v_call: TRBV29-1
clone_size: NA
cdr3_nt: TGCAGCGTTGTCCCAGACAGAAACTCCTACAATGAGCAGTTTTTC
cdr3_aa: CSVVPDRNSYNEQFF

d_call: TRBD1
j_call: TRBJ1-4
v_call: TRBV7-9
clone_size: NA
cdr3_nt: TGTGCCAGCGGACAGGGAGTGGAACTGTTTTTT
cdr3_aa: CASGQGVELFF

d_call: NA
j_call: TRBJ2-7
v_call: TRBV12-3/TRBV12-4
clone_size: few
cdr3_nt: TGTGCCAGCAGTTCGAAAGGAGCGGGCTACGAGCAGTACTTC
cdr3_aa: CASSSKGAGYEQYF

d_call: NA
j_call: TRBJ2-1
v_call: TRBV6-5
clone_size: few
cdr3_nt: TGTGCCAGCAGTTACACGGGTTACAATGAGCAGTTCTTC
cdr3_aa: CASSYTGYNEQFF

d_call: TRBD2
j_call: TRBJ2-7
v_call: TRBV7-2
clone_size: NA
cdr3_nt: TGTGCCAGCAGAGGGACTAGCGTTTACTACGAGCAGTACTTC
cdr3_aa: CASRGTSVYYEQYF

d_call: NA
j_call: TRBJ1-4
v_call: TRBV27
clone_size: NA
cdr3_nt: TGTGCCAGCGGCGGCATCACAGGGCTGAGAGAAAAACTGTTTTTT
cdr3_aa: CASGGITGLREKLFF

d_call: NA
j_call: TRBJ2-7
v_call: TRBV3-1
clone_size: few
cdr3_nt: TGTGCCACCTCTCCGGGACGGCAAGACGAGCAGTACTTC
cdr3_aa: CATSPGRQDEQYF

d_call: NA
j_call: TRBJ2-7
v_call: TRBV29-1
clone_size: NA
cdr3_nt: TGCAGCGTCCGAACAGCAGGGGTCGAGCAGTACTTC
cdr3_aa: CSVRTAGVEQYF

d_call: TRBD2
j_call: TRBJ2-1
v_call: TRBV20-1
clone_size: few
cdr3_nt: TGCAGTGCTAGAGATTTAAGACTAGCGGCCTCTGAGCAGTTCTTC
cdr3_aa: CSARDLRLAASEQFF